Following are 15 T cell receptor beta chains from one sample sequenced in a study of T cell responses to AZD1222 COVID-19 vaccine. Assay used: immunoSEQ multiplex PCR; TCRdb lists only in-frame clones, some missing. The sample lists approximately 82,000 clones; around 84% were seen once. Sequences were derived from peripheral blood, sampled on day 0 of AZD1222 vaccination. Every receptor here comes from an adult in good health.

This rearrangement joins TRBV19 to TRBJ2-6, with no clear D. Looked up from germline, CDR1 is LNHDA and CDR2 is SQIVND (reference sequence). The CDR3 sequence is 15 residues long. V was cut by 6 bases and J by 0 bases, with 9 bases left in between. CDR3 nucleotides: TGTGCCAGTAGAAGGGCAGACTCTGGGGCCAACGTCCTGACTTTC. This codes for CASRRADSGANVLTF.

The gene calls are TRBV3-1 (or the pseudogene TRBV3-2) and TRBJ1-4; the match to TRBD1 covers 7 bases. J lost 0 bases, V lost 4 bases, and 8 bases had no gene match. Germline V gene data show CDR1 as LGHDT and CDR2 as YNNKEL (reference sequence). This CDR3 has 17 amino acids. This CDR3 reads CASSPRDSLATNEKLFF. The DNA of the CDR3 is TGTGCCAGCAGCCCCCGGGACAGTCTTGCAACTAATGAAAAACTGTTTTTT.

The V call is TRBV5-1, the J call TRBJ2-7, with 7 bases matching TRBD1. Germline lookup yields CDR1 SGHRS and CDR2 YFSETQ. The CDR3 runs 15 residues. After removal of 2 bases from V and 6 bases from J, the junction contained 11 bases not matched to a gene. CDR3 sequence reads: CASSLSRQRTGEQYF. The CDR3 DNA sequence: TGCGCCAGCAGCTTATCACGGCAGAGGACAGGCGAGCAGTACTTC.

The CDR3 DNA sequence: TGTGCCAGCAGCTTAAGGACGAACACCGGGGAGCTGTTTTTT. Protein product: CASSLRTNTGELFF. This chain connects TRBV11-3 to TRBJ2-2; D unresolved. Per the germline V gene, CDR1 is SGHNT and CDR2 is YENEEA. CDR3 length: 14 residues. V shed 2 bases and J shed 0 bases, with 4 bases lying between them. The variable domain in full, with the rest retrieved from reference TRBV11-3 and TRBJ2-2, is EAGVVQSPRYKIIEKKQPVAFWCNPISGHNTLYWYLQNLGQGPELLIRYENEEAVDDSQLPKDRFSAERLKGVDSTLKIQPAELGDSAVYLCASSLRTNTGELFFGEGSRLTVL.

This clone is a singleton in its sample. This chain links TRBV7-3 with TRBJ2-1, with 10 bases matching TRBD1. The CDR3 runs 17 residues. The germline V gene has CDR1 SGHTA and CDR2 FQGTGA. The V segment lost 4 bases and the J segment 8 bases; nucleotides outside the gene matches: 14. CDR3 sequence: CASSWGTGDPRGHEQFF. The CDR3 DNA reads TGTGCCAGCAGCTGGGGGACAGGGGACCCCAGGGGGCATGAGCAGTTCTTC.

V is TRBV11-1 and J is TRBJ2-7; 9 bases are a match to TRBD1. The germline V gene has CDR1 SGHAT and CDR2 FQDESV (reference sequence). V trimming: 8 bases; J trimming: 6 bases; junction bases outside the gene matches: 5. The CDR3 extends over 12 amino acids. CDR3 DNA sequence: TGTGCCAGCCAACAGGGGGCGGGCGAGCAGTACTTC. Its translation: CASQQGAGEQYF.

The V gene is TRBV7-2, the J gene TRBJ1-1; D unresolved. The CDR3 runs 14 residues. Trimming pared 1 base from V and 1 base from J, leaving 7 bases between. Per germline, CDR1 SGHTA and CDR2 FQGNSA. CDR3 sequence reads: CASSLEATNTEAFF. The CDR3 DNA reads TGTGCCAGCAGCTTAGAGGCCACGAACACTGAAGCTTTCTTT.

This clone was detected once. The chain recombines TRBV9 with TRBJ1-4, with 8 nucleotides matching TRBD1. This CDR3 comprises 15 residues. The trim removed 4 bases at V and 4 bases at J, leaving 6 bases unmatched. Germline V gene sequence: CDR1 SGDLS, CDR2 YYNGEE. CDR3 sequence: CASSRDRGVNEKLFF. The CDR3 DNA is TGTGCCAGCAGCAGAGACAGGGGCGTTAATGAAAAACTGTTTTTT.

The chain is built from TRBV4-3 and TRBJ2-5, with D perhaps TRBD1 or TRBD2 (5 bases each). Trimming removed 3 bases at V and 4 bases at J, with 15 bases between. This CDR3 contains 15 residues. Per germline, CDR1 LGHNA and CDR2 YSLEER. This CDR3 is CASSHDHGAGETQYF. CDR3 DNA: TGCGCCAGCAGCCACGACCACGGGGCAGGAGAGACCCAGTACTTC.

The chain couples TRBV24-1 to TRBJ1-5; tentative D call: TRBD1 (6 bases). Germline V gives CDR1 KGHDR, CDR2 SFDVKD. V was clipped by 4 bases and J by 3 bases, with 18 bases between them. The CDR3 consists of 17 residues. CDR3 protein: CATSDPLEDRLNQPQHF. The CDR3, as DNA: TGTGCCACCAGTGACCCATTGGAGGACAGACTCAATCAGCCCCAGCATTTT.

This clone was counted between two and nine times. The V call is TRBV6-5, the J call TRBJ1-2; D not resolved. The CDR3 contains 12 residues. Germline CDR1 is MNHEY and CDR2 is SVGAGI. The ends were cut back, 10 bases at V and 6 bases at J, with 15 bases in the middle. CDR3 coding DNA: TGTGCCATCCTGAGCCAAACCGATGGCTACACCTTC. It is translated as CAILSQTDGYTF.

This rearrangement joins TRBV6-5 to TRBJ1-6; the D is unclear. Trimming took off 2 bases at V and 7 bases at J, with 9 bases between the two ends. Germline CDR1 and CDR2: MNHEY and SVGAGI. This CDR3 has 14 residues. The CDR3 protein is CASSYRLTNSPLHF. In nucleotides, the CDR3 is TGTGCCAGCAGTTACCGTTTGACCAATTCACCCCTCCACTTT.

The chain is built from TRBV27 and TRBJ1-2, with 9 bases matching TRBD1. There are 14 residues in the CDR3. Germline V lookup: CDR1 MNHEY, CDR2 SMNVEV (reference sequence). With V trimmed by 5 bases and J by 7 bases, 8 bases remained unmatched. The CDR3 coding sequence is TGTGCCAGCAGTACAGGGGGCTTCCTAGGTGGCTACACCTTC. Translation: CASSTGGFLGGYTF.

The V gene is TRBV3-1 (or the pseudogene TRBV3-2), the J gene TRBJ1-1; D unresolved. The ends were cut back, 5 bases at V and 7 bases at J, with 8 bases in the middle. The germline gives CDR1 LGHDT, CDR2 YNNKEL (reference sequence). CDR3 length equals 11 residues. CDR3 in amino acids: CASSDVREAFF. In DNA, the CDR3 is TGTGCCAGCAGCGATGTCCGTGAAGCTTTCTTT.

This chain links TRBV11-3 with TRBJ2-5; tentatively, D is TRBD1 (6 bases). Trimming stripped 5 bases from V and 3 bases from J, with 10 bases between. CDR1 is SGHNT and CDR2 is YENEEA in the germline V gene. The CDR3 extends over 13 amino acids. The CDR3 here is CASSLGQEETQYF. The CDR3, as DNA: TGTGCCAGCAGCCTGGGACAAGAAGAGACCCAGTACTTC. The full variable domain, in which reference TRBV11-3 and TRBJ2-5 provide the parts outside the CDR3, is EAGVVQSPRYKIIEKKQPVAFWCNPISGHNTLYWYLQNLGQGPELLIRYENEEAVDDSQLPKDRFSAERLKGVDSTLKIQPAELGDSAVYLCASSLGQEETQYFGPGTRLLVL.